This is a list of T cell receptor beta chains from one sample in a study of blood T cell repertoires in COVID-19. Clones were read by immunoSEQ multiplex PCR, and TCRdb kept only the in-frame ones, dropping some. The repertoire holds about 260,000 clones, with 86% as singletons. Sequencing input: peripheral blood. The receptors come from a man between 25 and 39 years old with active or convalescent COVID-19. Each CDR3 is given with its conserved first and last residue. The order of the fields is D gene, J gene, V gene, clone size, CDR3 protein, CDR3 DNA. D genes are given only for firm matches. The size field is filled for only some rows; it gives once, few, many or a size class.

>TRBD2|TRBJ2-2|TRBV19|once
CASSDPPRGGNTGELFF
TGTGCCAGTAGTGATCCCCCCCGCGGGGGGAACACCGGGGAGCTGTTTTTT
>.|TRBJ2-1|TRBV30|.
CAWRAGAYNEQFF
TGTGCCTGGCGGGCGGGGGCATACAATGAGCAGTTCTTC
>TRBD2|TRBJ2-7|TRBV7-2|few
CASSLAVSGGAHEQYF
TGTGCCAGCAGCTTAGCGGTTAGCGGGGGGGCCCACGAGCAGTACTTC
>TRBD1|TRBJ1-5|TRBV4-1|.
CASTKTGLNQPQHF
TGCGCCAGCACCAAGACAGGGCTTAATCAGCCCCAGCATTTT
>TRBD1|TRBJ1-1|TRBV5-1|.
CASRKGTGGNTEAFF
TGCGCCAGCAGAAAAGGGACAGGGGGCAACACTGAAGCTTTCTTT
>.|TRBJ2-3|TRBV4-2|.
CASSQRGRSAADTQYF
TGTGCCAGCAGCCAACGGGGTCGCAGCGCGGCAGATACGCAGTATTTT
>.|TRBJ2-2|TRBV19|.
CASRRSQSDTGELFF
TGTGCGTCTCGAAGGAGTCAGTCCGACACCGGGGAGCTGTTTTTT
>TRBD2|TRBJ2-2|TRBV4-1|.
CASSQDREAGGPGELFF
TGCGCCAGCAGCCAAGATCGGGAAGCGGGGGGGCCCGGGGAGCTGTTTTTT
>TRBD2|TRBJ2-3|TRBV5-1|.
CASSIKRGGDTQYF
TGCGCCAGCAGCATAAAGCGGGGAGGAGATACGCAGTATTTT
>TRBD2|TRBJ2-7|TRBV7-6|.
CASSPRGGEQYF
TGTGCCAGCAGCCCGCGGGGGGGCGAGCAGTACTTC
>.|TRBJ2-7|TRBV7-6|.
CASAGPEQYF
TGTGCCAGCGCGGGGCCCGAGCAGTACTTC
>.|TRBJ2-2|TRBV6-4|.
CASSDDRNTGELFF
TGTGCCAGCAGTGACGACAGGAACACCGGGGAGCTGTTTTTT
>TRBD2|TRBJ2-2|TRBV24-1|.
CATGTSETGELFF
TGTGCCACCGGGACTAGTGAAACCGGGGAGCTGTTTTTT
>.|TRBJ2-4|TRBV21-1|once
CASSKAGLAKNIQYF
TGTGCCAGCAGCAAAGCCGGGTTAGCCAAAAACATTCAATACTTC
>TRBD1|TRBJ2-3|TRBV10-3|.
CAMTGNSTDTQYF
TGTGCCATGACAGGGAACTCCACAGATACGCAGTATTTT
>TRBD2|TRBJ2-3|TRBV4-2|.
CASSRTPLAGGQADTQYF
TGTGCCAGCAGCCGGACGCCACTAGCGGGGGGTCAGGCAGATACGCAGTATTTT
>.|TRBJ1-2|TRBV29-1|.
CSVEGELGGMAYGYTF
TGCAGCGTTGAAGGGGAGCTCGGGGGAATGGCCTATGGCTACACCTTC
>.|TRBJ2-7|TRBV11-2|few
CASSLDLGYRKFSYEQYF
TGTGCCAGCAGCTTAGATTTAGGGTACAGGAAGTTCTCCTACGAGCAGTACTTC
>TRBD2|TRBJ2-5|TRBV5-1|.
CASSLAGGARETQYF
TGCGCCAGCAGCTTGGCCGGGGGGGCTCGTGAGACCCAGTACTTC
>TRBD2|TRBJ2-3|TRBV9|.
CASSPHGAGGQDTQYF
TGTGCCAGCAGCCCACATGGCGCGGGGGGGCAAGATACGCAGTATTTT
>.|TRBJ1-4|TRBV10-1|.
CASREGSMEKLFF
TGCGCCAGCAGAGAGGGGAGCATGGAAAAACTGTTTTTT
>TRBD2|TRBJ2-7|TRBV6-1|.
CASSERASGGSVLKKYF
TGTGCCAGCAGTGAACGGGCTAGCGGGGGATCAGTGTTGAAAAAGTACTTC
>TRBD1|TRBJ2-7|TRBV5-1|.
CASSALRQGDLGEQYF
TGCGCCAGCAGCGCCCTAAGACAGGGTGACTTAGGGGAGCAGTACTTC
>.|TRBJ1-3|TRBV4-1|once
CASSHPGRSSGNTIYF
TGCGCCAGCAGCCACCCAGGCAGGTCCTCTGGAAACACCATATATTTT
>TRBD1|TRBJ1-2|TRBV12-5|.
CASGNSDREGGYTF
TGTGCTAGTGGTAACAGCGACAGGGAAGGAGGCTACACCTTC
>TRBD1|TRBJ2-7|TRBV6-5|.
CASSYSDRGSYEQYF
TGTGCCAGCAGTTACTCCGACAGGGGGTCTTACGAGCAGTACTTC
>.|TRBJ2-1|TRBV3-1/TRBV3-2|.
CASSQDLTTRAPSYNEQFF
TGTGCCAGCAGCCAAGATCTTACGACTAGAGCACCCTCTTACAATGAGCAGTTCTTC
>.|TRBJ1-1|TRBV4-1|.
CASSLPGVYTEAFF
TGCGCCAGCAGCCTCCCAGGGGTATACACTGAAGCTTTCTTT
>.|TRBJ1-6|TRBV5-4|.
CASSLRRADYNSPLHF
TGTGCCAGCAGCCTAAGGAGGGCAGACTATAATTCACCCCTCCACTTT
>.|TRBJ2-7|TRBV7-2|once
CASSPTGSLHEQYF
TGTGCCAGCAGCCCAACAGGTTCCCTCCACGAGCAGTACTTC
>TRBD2|TRBJ2-6|TRBV12-5|.
CASGSGGLSGANVLTF
TGTGCTAGTGGTAGCGGGGGGCTGTCTGGGGCCAACGTCCTGACTTTC
>.|TRBJ1-1|TRBV29-1|.
CSVEEEPGGTEAFF
TGCAGCGTTGAGGAAGAGCCGGGGGGCACTGAAGCTTTCTTT
>TRBD2|TRBJ2-1|TRBV28|once
CASSSTGTSFHNEQFF
TGTGCCAGCAGTTCGACCGGGACTAGCTTCCACAATGAGCAGTTCTTC
>TRBD1|TRBJ2-7|TRBV7-6|.
CASSAHDSGTGDFYEQYF
TGTGCCAGCAGCGCCCACGATTCGGGGACAGGGGATTTCTACGAGCAGTACTTC
>.|TRBJ2-5|TRBV7-9|.
CASSLTGMLEETQYF
TGTGCCAGCAGCTTGACGGGGATGTTAGAGGAGACCCAGTACTTC
>.|TRBJ2-1|TRBV5-6|.
CASSIGQFNNEQFF
TGTGCCAGCAGCATTGGACAGTTTAACAATGAGCAGTTCTTC
>.|TRBJ2-1|TRBV5-8|.
CASSRTFRGNEQFF
TGTGCCAGCAGCCGAACATTCAGGGGCAATGAGCAGTTCTTC
>TRBD1|TRBJ1-6|TRBV7-3|.
CASSPSGTGNSPLHF
TGTGCCAGCAGCCCGAGCGGGACAGGGAATTCACCCCTCCACTTT
>TRBD1|TRBJ1-2|TRBV7-8|.
CASSLRTGGFHGYTF
TGTGCCAGCAGCTTAAGGACAGGGGGCTTCCATGGCTACACCTTC
>.|TRBJ1-2|TRBV10-2|.
CASSVFEGRDTGYTF
TGCGCCAGCAGTGTATTTGAGGGAAGAGACACTGGCTACACCTTC
>.|TRBJ1-2|TRBV19|.
CASSIRETQYGYTF
TGTGCCAGTAGTATACGGGAGACTCAATATGGCTACACCTTC
>TRBD2|TRBJ2-5|TRBV9|.
CASSVGFAGGETQYF
TGTGCCAGCAGCGTAGGATTCGCGGGGGGAGAGACCCAGTACTTC
>TRBD2|TRBJ2-4|TRBV9|.
CASSVAGGKNIQYF
TGTGCCAGCAGCGTAGCGGGGGGAAAAAACATTCAGTACTTC
>TRBD2|TRBJ2-3|TRBV6-5|.
CASRRGGGDTQYF
TGTGCCAGCAGGCGGGGGGGTGGCGATACGCAGTATTTT
>.|TRBJ1-5|TRBV6-1|.
CASSEAFSSNQPQHF
TGTGCCAGCAGTGAAGCGTTTAGTAGCAATCAGCCCCAGCATTTT
>TRBD2|TRBJ2-1|TRBV5-1|.
CASSLSSGGVNEQFF
TGCGCCAGCAGCTTGAGTAGCGGGGGGGTCAATGAGCAGTTCTTC